This T cell receptor beta chain comes out of a study of post-analysis software for immune sequencing data (dated by TCRdb to about 2015). With respect to the entire study: Disease courses on record covered relapsing-remitting, secondary progressive and progressive-relapsing multiple sclerosis, though some patients had no subtype annotation. The patient repertoires were compared against roughly 12 previously published healthy control repertoires obtained from donors aged roughly 6 to 28 years. A subset of samples was prepared in parallel using single-end sample barcoding, then pooled and co-amplified after Illumina adapter ligation. Broad study findings and their caveats: The control group was slightly older than the multiple sclerosis patient group. When samples were clustered directly using the F measure, samples prepared in the same batch co-clustered strongly, which prompted a batch-effect correction. Compared with controls, multiple sclerosis patients had significantly lower normalized Chao1 diversity, a finding suggesting substantial peripheral T-cell clonal expansion.

The library came from PCR. Sequencer: Illumina HiSeq 2500. To reduce PCR and sequencing biases, unique molecular identifiers were built into the TCR beta cDNA libraries. Every 1 to 10 million input T cells yielded roughly 0.5 million cDNA molecules, meaning each molecule approximated one T cell. The same protocol used for the earlier healthy control dataset was applied to prepare and sequence the patient libraries. Samples belonging to the same batch were prepared together, multiplexed and sequenced on a shared HiSeq lane. The published analysis was carried out like this. Raw barcoded reads were processed with MIGEC, discarding single-read molecular identifier groups before consensus assembly and CDR3 extraction. Clonotype tables were post-analysed with VDJtools, and diversity was normalized by down-sampling all datasets to the smallest sample size. To correct batch-related cross-sample contamination, repertoire overlap clustering matched CDR3 amino acid sequences but not nucleotide sequences. Using fastp at Q25 and MiXCR, TCRdb reprocessed the public reads and kept productive beta chains. Rows merge per CDR3 protein into single entries with the most common DNA and genes. The V and J calls and clone size are TCRdb's, not the authors'. This sample holds about 620,000 distinct CDR3 sequences; roughly 45% were observed only once. The ten top clones hold about 1.5% of the sample.

TCR beta repertoires were profiled from peripheral blood of roughly 13 young patients with multiple sclerosis to demonstrate the VDJtools post-analysis software. The multiple sclerosis patients were children and adolescents between about 6 and 16 years of age. A note on this clonotype: Its antigen is still unknown. No base quality information exists; no much larger clone differs at one position.

Sequenced: blood. The clonotype was recovered from a girl aged 10-17 years with multiple sclerosis.

CDR3 protein: CSALLQNTEAFF. The sequenced DNA is TGCAGCGCCTTGCTGCAGAACACTGAAGCTTTCTTT. The sequence links TRBV29-1 to TRBJ1-1, with the identity of the D gene unclear. A distance of 10 bases separates the germline ends of V and J, which lose 7 bases and 1 base respectively. CDR1 is given as SQVTM and CDR2 as ANQGSEA, both from the germline V gene. The CDR3, cysteine through phenylalanine, is 12 amino acids long. Kept here is only the CDR3 DNA, which spans 36 bases and is read in frame from base 1. Beyond the CDR3, the reference TRBV29-1 and TRBJ1-1 genes provide the residues; the full variable domain reads: SAVISQKPSRDICQRGTSLTIQCQVDSQVTMMFWYRQQPGQSLTLIATANQGSEATYESGFVIDKFPISRPNLTFSTLTVSNMSPEDSSIYLCSALLQNTEAFFGQGTRLTVV.